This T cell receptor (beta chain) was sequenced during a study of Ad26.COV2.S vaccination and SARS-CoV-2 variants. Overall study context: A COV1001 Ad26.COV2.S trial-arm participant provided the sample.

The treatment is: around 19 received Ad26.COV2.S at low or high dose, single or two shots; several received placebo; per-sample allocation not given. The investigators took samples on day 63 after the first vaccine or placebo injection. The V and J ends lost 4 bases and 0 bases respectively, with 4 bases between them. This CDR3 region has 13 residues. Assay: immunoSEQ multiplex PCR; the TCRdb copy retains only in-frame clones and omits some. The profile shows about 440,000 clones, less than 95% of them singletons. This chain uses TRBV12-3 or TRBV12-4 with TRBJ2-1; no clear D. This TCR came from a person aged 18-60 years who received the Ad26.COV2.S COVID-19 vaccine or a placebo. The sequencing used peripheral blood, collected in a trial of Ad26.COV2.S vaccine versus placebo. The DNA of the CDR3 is TGTGCCAGCAGTTCTCTCTCCTACAATGAGCAGTTCTTC. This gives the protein CASSSLSYNEQFF.